The 10 T cell receptor beta chains given below trace back to one sample, sequenced in a study of blood T cell repertoires in COVID-19. Clones were read by immunoSEQ multiplex PCR, and TCRdb kept only the in-frame ones, dropping some. Here the sample spans roughly 100,000 clones, 70% to 80% being singletons. Sequencing was performed on peripheral blood. The receptors come from an elderly man with COVID-19, enrolled during active disease.

The chain employs TRBV7-6 and TRBJ1-2, with D possibly being TRBD1 (6 bases). The germline gives CDR1 SGHVS, CDR2 FNYEAQ. This CDR3 spans 14 amino acids. Trimming removed 6 bases from V and 4 bases from J, with 15 bases in between. The CDR3 is CASRPSQGSYGYTF. CDR3 sequence (DNA): TGTGCCAGCAGACCGTCCCAGGGGAGCTATGGCTACACCTTC.

The gene calls are TRBV28 and TRBJ2-2; unclear D gene. Germline loops: CDR1 MDHEN, CDR2 SYDVKM. V was pared by 6 bases and J by 6 bases, with 11 bases between. CDR3 length: 13 amino acids. As DNA, the CDR3 is TGTGCCAGCAGAGAGGCGTCGGCCGGGGAGCTGTTTTTT. This gives the protein CASREASAGELFF.

This chain links TRBV29-1 with TRBJ1-4; 12 bases are shared with TRBD1. Germline V gene lookup returns CDR1 SQVTM and CDR2 ANQGSEA. The CDR3 is 13 residues long. The V segment lost 5 bases and the J segment 6 bases; nucleotides outside the gene matches: 1. CDR3 DNA: TGCAGCGTTTGGGACAGGGGGCATGAAAAACTGTTTTTT. As protein: CSVWDRGHEKLFF.

The chain couples TRBV7-3 to TRBJ1-6; the match to TRBD1 covers 7 bases. Germline values: CDR1 SGHTA, CDR2 FQGTGA. Trimming removed 4 bases from V and 7 bases from J; junction bases left unmatched: 4. The CDR3 length is 14 residues. This CDR3 is CASSSGTANSPLHF. CDR3 DNA sequence: TGTGCCAGCAGCTCCGGGACAGCCAATTCACCCCTCCACTTT.

This clone was detected once. The rearrangement uses TRBV11-2 and TRBJ2-1, with 9 bases lining up with TRBD1. The length of the CDR3 is 16 residues. The germline V gene encodes CDR1 SGHAT and CDR2 FQNNGV. V shed 5 bases, J shed 5 bases, and the junction held 10 bases outside the gene matches. The CDR3 DNA sequence: TGTGCCAGCAGCCACTCCCCCGGGACAGGGAACAATGAGCAGTTCTTC. As protein: CASSHSPGTGNNEQFF.

The V and J genes are TRBV30 and TRBJ1-2; no reliable D call. Germline lookup yields CDR1 GTSNPN and CDR2 SVGIG (reference sequence). This CDR3 has 13 residues. V lost 5 bases and J lost 4, with 14 bases in between. The CDR3 DNA sequence: TGTGCCTGGGGCCGGGATCGCCCCTATGGCTACACCTTC. As protein: CAWGRDRPYGYTF.

The genes are TRBV7-2 and TRBJ2-7; D is possibly TRBD2 (6 bases). The germline V and J ends were trimmed by 3 bases and 2 bases, with 11 bases remaining between them. The CDR3 has 14 amino acids. CDR1 is SGHTA, CDR2 FQGNSA, per germline. As DNA, the CDR3 is TGTGCCAGCAGCTTGAGCGGGCTTCCCTACGAGCAGTACTTC. It is translated as CASSLSGLPYEQYF.

The gene calls are TRBV7-8 and TRBJ2-7, with a possible D match to TRBD1 (5 bases). This CDR3 is 18 amino acids long. V gave up 5 bases and J gave up 0 bases, with 23 bases separating them. Per germline, CDR1 SGHVS and CDR2 FQNEAQ. The CDR3 spells CASSHTERTGFLSYEQYF. The DNA for the CDR3 is TGTGCCAGCAGCCACACCGAAAGAACAGGATTCCTCTCCTACGAGCAGTACTTC.

This chain joins TRBV19 and TRBJ2-3; 7 nucleotides match TRBD1. The germline V gene encodes CDR1 LNHDA and CDR2 SQIVND (reference sequence). This CDR3 is built from 15 residues. Trimming cost V 6 bases and J 1 base; bases outside gene matches: 7. The CDR3 sequence: CASSSEGTGTDTQYF. The CDR3 nucleotides read TGTGCCAGTAGCAGCGAAGGGACAGGCACAGATACGCAGTATTTT.

The rearrangement joins TRBV2 to TRBJ2-7; TRBD1 matches 7 bases. Germline CDR1 reads SNHLY; CDR2 reads FYNNEI. This CDR3 is 15 amino acids long. V was clipped by 0 bases and J by 2 bases; unmatched bases: 4. The CDR3 region is CASSEAATGTYEQYF. For the CDR3, the DNA is TGTGCCAGCAGTGAAGCGGCGACAGGGACCTACGAGCAGTACTTC.